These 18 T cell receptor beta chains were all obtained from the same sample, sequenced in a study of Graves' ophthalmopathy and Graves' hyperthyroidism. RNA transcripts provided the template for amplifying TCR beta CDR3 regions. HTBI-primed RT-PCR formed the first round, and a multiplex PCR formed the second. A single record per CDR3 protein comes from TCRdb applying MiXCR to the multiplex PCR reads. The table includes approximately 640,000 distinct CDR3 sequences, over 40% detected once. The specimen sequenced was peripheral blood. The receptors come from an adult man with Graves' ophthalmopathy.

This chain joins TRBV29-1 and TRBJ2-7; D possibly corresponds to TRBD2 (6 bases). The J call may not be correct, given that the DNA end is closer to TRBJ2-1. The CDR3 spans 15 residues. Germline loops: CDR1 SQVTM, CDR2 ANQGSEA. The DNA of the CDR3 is TGCAGCGTTGAACCGGTTAGCGGATGGTACAATGAGCAGTTCTTC. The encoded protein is CSVEPVSGWYNEQFF.

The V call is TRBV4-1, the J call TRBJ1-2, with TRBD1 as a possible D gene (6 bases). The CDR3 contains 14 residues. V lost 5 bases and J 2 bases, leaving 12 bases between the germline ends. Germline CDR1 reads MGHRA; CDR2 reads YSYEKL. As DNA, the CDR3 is TGCGCCAGCAGCTCACAGGGAGTAAACTATGGCTACACCTTC. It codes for CASSSQGVNYGYTF.

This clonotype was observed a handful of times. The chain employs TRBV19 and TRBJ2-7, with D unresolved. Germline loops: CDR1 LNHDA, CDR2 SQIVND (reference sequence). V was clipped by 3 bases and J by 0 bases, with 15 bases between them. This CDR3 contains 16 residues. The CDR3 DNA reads TGTGCCAGTAGTATCTCAGGACGCAGGAGCTCCTACGAGCAGTACTTC. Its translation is CASSISGRRSSYEQYF.

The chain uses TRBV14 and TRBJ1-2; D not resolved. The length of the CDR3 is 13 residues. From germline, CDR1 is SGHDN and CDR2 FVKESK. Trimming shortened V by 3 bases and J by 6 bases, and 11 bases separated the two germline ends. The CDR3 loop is CASSQLNLDGYTF. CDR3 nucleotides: TGTGCCAGCAGCCAGCTCAACTTGGATGGCTACACCTTC.

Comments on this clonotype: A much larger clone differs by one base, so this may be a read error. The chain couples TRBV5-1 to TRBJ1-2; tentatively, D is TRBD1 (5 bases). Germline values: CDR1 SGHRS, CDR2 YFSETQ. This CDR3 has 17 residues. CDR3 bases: TGCGCCAGCAGCTTGGGGCCCGGGGCCCTCCTTACCTATAGCTACACCTTC. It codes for CASSLGPGALLTYSYTF.

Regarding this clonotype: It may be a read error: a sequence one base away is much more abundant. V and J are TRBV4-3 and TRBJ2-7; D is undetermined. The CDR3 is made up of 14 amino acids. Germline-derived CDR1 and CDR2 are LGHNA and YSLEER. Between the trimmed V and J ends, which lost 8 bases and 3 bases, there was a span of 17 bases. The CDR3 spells CASRLEHANYEQYF. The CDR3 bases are TGCGCCAGCCGCTTGGAACACGCTAACTACGAGCAGTACTTC.

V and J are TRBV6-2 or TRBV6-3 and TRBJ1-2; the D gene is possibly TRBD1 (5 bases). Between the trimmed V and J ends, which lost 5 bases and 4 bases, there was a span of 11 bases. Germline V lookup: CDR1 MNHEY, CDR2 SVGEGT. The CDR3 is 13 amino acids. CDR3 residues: CASSNGHPYGYTF. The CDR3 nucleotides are TGTGCCAGCAGTAACGGACACCCCTATGGCTACACCTTC.

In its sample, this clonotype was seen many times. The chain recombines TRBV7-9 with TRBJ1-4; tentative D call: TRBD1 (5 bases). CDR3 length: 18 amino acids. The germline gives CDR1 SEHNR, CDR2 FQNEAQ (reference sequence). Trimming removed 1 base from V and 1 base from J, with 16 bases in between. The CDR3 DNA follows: TGTGCCAGCAGCTTAGTTTCGGGGCAACGACTAACTAATGAAAAACTGTTTTTT. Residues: CASSLVSGQRLTNEKLFF. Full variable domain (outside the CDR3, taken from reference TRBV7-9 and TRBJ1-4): DTGVSQNPRHKITKRGQNVTFRCDPISEHNRLYWYRQTLGQGPEFLTYFQNEAQLEKSRLLSDRFSAERPKGSFSTLEIQRTEQGDSAMYLCASSLVSGQRLTNEKLFFGSGTQLSVL.

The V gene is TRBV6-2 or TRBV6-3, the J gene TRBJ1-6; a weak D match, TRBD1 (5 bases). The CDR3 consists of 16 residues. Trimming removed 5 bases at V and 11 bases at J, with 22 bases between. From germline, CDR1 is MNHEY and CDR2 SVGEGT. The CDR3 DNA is TGTGCCAGCAGTCCGCGGGGAGCAGGGCAATACCCACCCCTCCACTTT. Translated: CASSPRGAGQYPPLHF.

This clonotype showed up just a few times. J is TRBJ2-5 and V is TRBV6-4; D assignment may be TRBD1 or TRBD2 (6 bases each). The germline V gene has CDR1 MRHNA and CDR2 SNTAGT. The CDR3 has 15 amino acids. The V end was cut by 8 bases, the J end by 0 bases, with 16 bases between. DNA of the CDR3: TGTGCCAGCTCAGAGGTGGGGGGCGACCAAGAGACCCAGTACTTC. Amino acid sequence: CASSEVGGDQETQYF.

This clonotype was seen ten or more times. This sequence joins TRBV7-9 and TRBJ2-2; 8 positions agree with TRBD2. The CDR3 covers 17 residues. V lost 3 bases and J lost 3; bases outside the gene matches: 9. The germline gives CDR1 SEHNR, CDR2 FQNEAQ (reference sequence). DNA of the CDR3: TGTGCCAGCAGCTTCCCTCGGGGGGGCCACGACACCGGGGAGCTGTTTTTT. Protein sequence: CASSFPRGGHDTGELFF. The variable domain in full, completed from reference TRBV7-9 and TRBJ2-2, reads DTGVSQNPRHKITKRGQNVTFRCDPISEHNRLYWYRQTLGQGPEFLTYFQNEAQLEKSRLLSDRFSAERPKGSFSTLEIQRTEQGDSAMYLCASSFPRGGHDTGELFFGEGSRLTVL.

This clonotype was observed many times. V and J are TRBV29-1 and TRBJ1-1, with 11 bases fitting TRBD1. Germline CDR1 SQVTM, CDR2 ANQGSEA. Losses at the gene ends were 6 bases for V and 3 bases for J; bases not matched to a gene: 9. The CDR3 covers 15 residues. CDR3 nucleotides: TGCAGCGTCCTGAGGGGGACAGGGGGGGACACTGAAGCTTTCTTT. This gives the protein CSVLRGTGGDTEAFF.

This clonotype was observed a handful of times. The CDR3 DNA sequence: TGTGCCGCAACCGGGACAGGGAGCAATCAGCCCCAGCATTTT. Its protein is CAATGTGSNQPQHF. The rearrangement joins TRBV6-6 to TRBJ1-5, with 9 bases matching TRBD1. V lost 11 bases, J lost 1 base, and 6 bases stayed unmatched. Germline CDR1 is MNHNY and CDR2 is SVGAGI (reference sequence). The CDR3 is made up of 14 amino acids.

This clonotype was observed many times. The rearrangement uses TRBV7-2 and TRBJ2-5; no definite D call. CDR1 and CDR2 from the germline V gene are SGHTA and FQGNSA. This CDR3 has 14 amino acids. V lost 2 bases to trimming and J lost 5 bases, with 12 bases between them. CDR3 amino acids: CASSLSPPGETQYF. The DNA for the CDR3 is TGTGCCAGCAGCTTATCCCCCCCCGGGGAGACCCAGTACTTC.

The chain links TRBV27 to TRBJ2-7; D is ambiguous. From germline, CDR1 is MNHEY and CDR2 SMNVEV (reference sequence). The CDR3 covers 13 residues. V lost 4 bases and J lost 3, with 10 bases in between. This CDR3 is CASSSGTIYEQYF. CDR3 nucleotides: TGTGCCAGCAGTTCGGGCACCATCTACGAGCAGTACTTC.

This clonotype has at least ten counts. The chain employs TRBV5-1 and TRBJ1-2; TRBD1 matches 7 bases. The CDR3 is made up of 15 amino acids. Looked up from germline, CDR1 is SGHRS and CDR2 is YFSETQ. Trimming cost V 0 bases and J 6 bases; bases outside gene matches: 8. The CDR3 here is CASSLAIGRGDGYTF. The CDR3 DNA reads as TGCGCCAGCAGCTTGGCCATCGGCAGGGGGGATGGCTACACCTTC.

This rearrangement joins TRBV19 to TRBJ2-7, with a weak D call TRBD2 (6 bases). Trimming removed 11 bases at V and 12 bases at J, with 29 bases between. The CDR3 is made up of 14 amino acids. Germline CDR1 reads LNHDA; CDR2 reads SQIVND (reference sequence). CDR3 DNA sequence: TGTGCCTGGAGTGGAGGGCTGACCGGGACTCGCTCGTACTTC. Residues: CAWSGGLTGTRSYF.

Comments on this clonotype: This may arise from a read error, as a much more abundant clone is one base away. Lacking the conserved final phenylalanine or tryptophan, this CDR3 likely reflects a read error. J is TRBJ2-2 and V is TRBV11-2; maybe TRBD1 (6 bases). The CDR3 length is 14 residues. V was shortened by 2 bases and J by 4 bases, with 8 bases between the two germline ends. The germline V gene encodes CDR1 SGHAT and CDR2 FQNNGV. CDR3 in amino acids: CASSLMDSTGELFI. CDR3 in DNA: TGTGCCAGCAGCTTAATGGACAGCACCGGGGAGCTGTTTATT.